This T cell receptor beta chain comes out of a study of cytomegalovirus exposure and HLA in healthy donors. Findings and caveats of the study: CMV serostatus stood as the only immune exposure information on hand. TCR beta chains associated with HLA were, in a later analysis, more clonally expanded than equally common others. Per published accounts, TCR beta sequences correctly predicted the HLA-A and HLA-B alleles of most subjects.

The CDR3 runs to 15 residues. With 4 bases clipped from V and 6 bases from J, the junction kept 8 bases outside the gene matches. CDR1 is WSHSY, CDR2 SAAADI, per germline. The donors were healthy bone marrow donors. Concerning this clone: What it binds is unknown.

PCR used 60 Vbeta primers and 13 Jbeta primers. Repertoires were generated with immunoSEQ multiplex PCR, while TCRdb's copy carries only in-frame clones and drops some. The sample carries a few hundred thousand clones, about 80% recorded once. The specimen sequenced was PBMCs. The sequence was obtained from a woman between 55 and 75 years old in good health and CMV-seropositive. The genes are TRBV10-2 and TRBJ2-4; 8 nucleotides line up with TRBD2. The CDR3 region has the DNA TGCGCCAGCAGTGCGACGGGACTAGGTCGAAACATTCAGTACTTC. Its translation: CASSATGLGRNIQYF.